These 13 T cell receptor beta chains were sequenced from one sample in a study of blood T cell repertoires in COVID-19. The repertoire was sequenced with immunoSEQ multiplex PCR; TCRdb's copy has only in-frame clones and lacks some. The sample consists of approximately 360,000 clones, approximately 89% of them appearing once. Sequencing input: PBMCs or T cells enriched from blood (not recorded which). All receptors derive from a man aged 40-49 years in a cohort exposed to, infected with or recovered from COVID-19 (not recorded which).

The chain has TRBV18 and TRBJ1-4; D ambiguous. The CDR3 is made up of 15 amino acids. V was shortened by 3 bases and J by 8 bases, with 16 bases between the two germline ends. Germline V gene lookup returns CDR1 KGHSH and CDR2 LQKENI. The CDR3 sequence is CASSPTTKAWEKLFF. CDR3 coding DNA: TGTGCCAGCTCACCGACGACAAAGGCGTGGGAAAAACTGTTTTTT.

The V gene is TRBV7-9, the J gene TRBJ2-7; 8 bases agree with TRBD1. V was clipped by 5 bases and J by 5 bases; unmatched bases: 5. Germline lookup yields CDR1 SEHNR and CDR2 FQNEAQ (reference sequence). The CDR3 spans 13 residues. The CDR3 region is CASSADRGHEQYF. The DNA of the CDR3 is TGTGCCAGCAGCGCAGACAGGGGCCACGAGCAGTACTTC.

The chain is built from TRBV28 and TRBJ2-7; 8 bases align to TRBD1. The germline gives CDR1 MDHEN, CDR2 SYDVKM. With V trimmed by 5 bases and J by 0 bases, 6 bases remained unmatched. The CDR3 covers 15 residues. CDR3 sequence: CASSGADRVSYEQYF. DNA of the CDR3: TGTGCCAGCAGTGGGGCGGACAGGGTCTCCTACGAGCAGTACTTC.

This clone was seen a single time. The chain carries TRBV7-9 and TRBJ1-3; D remains ambiguous. The CDR3 sequence is 15 residues long. V lost 3 bases and J 0 bases, leaving 9 bases between the germline ends. The germline CDR1 and CDR2 sequences are SEHNR and FQNEAQ (reference sequence). The CDR3 region is CASSLRQSSGNTIYF. Here the CDR3 DNA reads TGTGCCAGCAGCTTGAGGCAGAGCTCTGGAAACACCATATATTTT.

This clone has more than one count but fewer than ten. DNA of the CDR3: TGTGCTAGTGGCATCGGACAGGGGAACACCGGGGAGCTGTTTTTT. Translating it yields CASGIGQGNTGELFF. The chain couples TRBV12-5 to TRBJ2-2; TRBD1 agrees at 8 bases. This CDR3 is built from 15 residues. Germline CDR1 is LGHNT and CDR2 is FRNRAP. Trimming at V came to 6 bases and at J to 1 base, leaving 4 bases not matched to a gene.

This clone has just a few counts. V usage is TRBV25-1 and J usage is TRBJ2-7; 8 bases fit TRBD2. CDR1 MGHDK and CDR2 SYGVNS come from the germline V gene. V lost 7 bases, J lost 0 bases, and 5 bases stayed unmatched. The CDR3 contains 14 residues. CDR3 sequence: CASTITSGSYEQYF. Here the CDR3 DNA reads TGTGCCAGCACCATTACTAGCGGCTCCTACGAGCAGTACTTC.

This chain joins TRBV28 and TRBJ2-6; 8 bases align to TRBD1. The V segment lost 6 bases and the J segment 3 bases; nucleotides outside the gene matches: 1. There are 14 residues in the CDR3. Germline loops: CDR1 MDHEN, CDR2 SYDVKM. Here the CDR3 DNA reads TGTGCCAGCAGCAGGGGGCTTGGGGCCAACGTCCTGACTTTC. Amino acids: CASSRGLGANVLTF.

The rearrangement links TRBV4-1 to TRBJ2-7; 11 bases are a match to TRBD1. V shed 2 bases and J 3 bases; nucleotides not matched to a gene: 3. Germline V gives CDR1 MGHRA, CDR2 YSYEKL. The CDR3 extends over 15 amino acids. CDR3 bases: TGCGCCAGCAGCCAACAAGGGACAGGGGGCTACGAGCAGTACTTC. This sequence encodes CASSQQGTGGYEQYF.

The gene calls are TRBV6-5 and TRBJ1-2; 7 bases are a match to TRBD1. This CDR3 region has 15 residues. Germline V gene lookup returns CDR1 MNHEY and CDR2 SVGAGI. The ends lost 6 bases at V and 8 bases at J; junction bases unmatched: 15. This CDR3 is CASRQSQTGLGGYTF. CDR3 nucleotide sequence: TGTGCCAGCAGACAATCGCAGACAGGGCTAGGCGGCTACACCTTC.

This clone was picked up a small number of times. The chain combines TRBV6-6 with TRBJ2-3, with 7 nucleotides matching TRBD2. This CDR3 is built from 14 residues. The V gene's germline CDR1 is MNHNY and CDR2 SVGAGI (reference sequence). J gave up 4 bases and V 6 bases, and 7 bases lay outside the gene matches. The CDR3 DNA follows: TGTGCCAGCAGGGGACTAACACAGGCAGATACGCAGTATTTT. This codes for CASRGLTQADTQYF.

This clone has more than one count but fewer than ten. J is TRBJ2-7 and V is TRBV10-3; D might be TRBD2 (6 bases). Germline V lookup: CDR1 ENHRY, CDR2 SYGVKD. With 4 bases removed from V and 0 bases from J, the gap between germline ends came to 13 bases. The CDR3 spans 15 residues. The CDR3 spells CAISASGGISYEQYF. The CDR3 DNA reads TGTGCCATCAGTGCCTCCGGAGGGATCTCCTACGAGCAGTACTTC.

The chain carries TRBV25-1 and TRBJ1-4; 10 bases agree with TRBD1. Trimming took 7 bases from V and 5 from J; bases not matched to a gene: 7. The germline CDR1 and CDR2 sequences are MGHDK and SYGVNS. The CDR3 spans 15 residues. CDR3 coding DNA: TGTGCCAGCATCCAACCGGGACAGGGGAATGAAAAACTGTTTTTT. Amino acid sequence: CASIQPGQGNEKLFF.

The CDR3: CASSKGTSMNTEAFF. CDR3 in DNA: TGCGCCAGCAGCAAAGGGACATCTATGAACACTGAAGCTTTCTTT. The chain recombines TRBV5-1 with TRBJ1-1, with a weak D call TRBD1 (6 bases). Germline-derived CDR1 and CDR2 are SGHRS and YFSETQ. Trimming removed 4 bases from V and 0 bases from J, with 13 bases in between. The CDR3 runs 15 residues.